Each of the 18 T cell receptor beta chains below was sequenced from the same sample in a study of cytomegalovirus exposure and HLA in healthy donors. Sequencing used immunoSEQ multiplex PCR; TCRdb keeps in-frame clones, though not all of them. The data hold some 320,000 clones, with around 90% observed a single time. The sample comprised PBMCs. These receptors originate from a woman aged 30 to 39 in good health and CMV-seropositive.

The chain joins TRBV11-2 to TRBJ2-1; D is ambiguous. The CDR3 runs to 15 residues. The V end was cut by 0 bases, the J end by 15 bases, with 21 bases between. Germline values: CDR1 SGHAT, CDR2 FQNNGV. The CDR3 reads CASSLDQARTLSRFF. In DNA form, the CDR3 reads TGTGCCAGCAGCTTAGATCAGGCTAGAACCCTATCTAGGTTCTTC.

In nucleotides, the CDR3 is TGCGCCAGCAGCCAAGAAAGCGGAAGTTACGAGCAGTACTTC. Its translation: CASSQESGSYEQYF. The chain uses TRBV4-1 and TRBJ2-7; TRBD2 might be the D (5 bases). This CDR3 has 14 residues. Germline CDR1 and CDR2: MGHRA and YSYEKL. V was clipped by 0 bases and J by 4 bases, with 10 bases between them.

This chain links TRBV7-3 with TRBJ2-1; possibly TRBD1 for D (5 bases). CDR1 is SGHTA, CDR2 FQGTGA, per germline. V lost 0 bases to trimming and J lost 8 bases, with 8 bases between them. This CDR3 is 13 amino acids long. The CDR3 region has the DNA TGTGCCAGCAGCTTAACGTTAGGGGATGAGCAGTTCTTC. Its protein is CASSLTLGDEQFF.

The chain couples TRBV28 to TRBJ2-5, with 13 bases aligning to TRBD2. The CDR3 has 16 amino acids. V lost 6 bases to trimming and J lost 4 bases; unmatched junction nucleotides: 8. CDR1 is MDHEN, CDR2 SYDVKM, per germline. Here the CDR3 reads CASSLSGLAGVETQYF. The CDR3 region has the DNA TGTGCCAGCAGCCTATCCGGACTAGCGGGGGTAGAGACCCAGTACTTC.

The chain employs TRBV15 and TRBJ2-5, with TRBD2 as a possible D gene (6 bases). Trimming removed 4 bases from V and 2 bases from J, with 8 bases in between. The CDR3 spans 13 residues. The V gene's germline CDR1 is LNHNV and CDR2 YYDKDF (reference sequence). In DNA form, the CDR3 reads TGTGCCACCAGCATGGGGGGTCAAGAGACCCAGTACTTC. Encoded protein: CATSMGGQETQYF.

This clone has only one observation. The genes are TRBV19 and TRBJ1-2; possible D gene TRBD1, 5 bases. The germline V gene encodes CDR1 LNHDA and CDR2 SQIVND (reference sequence). The CDR3 is 13 amino acids. V dropped 7 bases and J dropped 4 bases, with 13 bases sitting between them. The CDR3 region has the DNA TGTGCCAGTACTCCCTCGACAGCCTATGGCTACACCTTC. Protein: CASTPSTAYGYTF. The full variable domain, completed using reference TRBV19 and TRBJ1-2, is DGGITQSPKYLFRKEGQNVTLSCEQNLNHDAMYWYRQDPGQGLRLIYYSQIVNDFQKGDIAEGYSVSREKKESFPLTVTSAQKNPTAFYLCASTPSTAYGYTFGSGTRLTVV.

The chain employs TRBV6-6 and TRBJ1-1; D unclear. This CDR3 comprises 13 residues. Germline loops: CDR1 MNHNY, CDR2 SVGAGI (reference sequence). V was shortened by 5 bases and J by 0 bases, with 7 bases between the two germline ends. In nucleotides, the CDR3 is TGTGCCAGCAGTACGACACTGAACACTGAAGCTTTCTTT. Its protein product is CASSTTLNTEAFF.

J is TRBJ1-2 and V is TRBV18; 8 nucleotides agree with TRBD1. Trimming at V came to 1 base and at J to 5 bases, leaving 3 bases not matched to a gene. The CDR3 loop spans 14 amino acids. Germline CDR1 KGHSH, CDR2 LQKENI. The CDR3, as DNA: TGTGCCAGCTCACCACGGACAGGGAATTATGGCTACACCTTC. It translates to CASSPRTGNYGYTF.

The chain couples TRBV4-3 to TRBJ1-1, with D possibly being TRBD1 (6 bases). This CDR3 has 15 residues. Germline V gene lookup returns CDR1 LGHNA and CDR2 YSLEER. V lost 2 bases and J 5 bases, leaving 15 bases between the germline ends. This CDR3 is CASSQTTGRGTEAFF. DNA of the CDR3: TGCGCCAGCAGCCAAACCACAGGGAGGGGAACTGAAGCTTTCTTT.

The chain links TRBV9 to TRBJ2-2, with 12 bases lining up with TRBD2. The germline V gene has CDR1 SGDLS and CDR2 YYNGEE. The CDR3 is made up of 17 amino acids. V shed 2 bases, J shed 3 bases, and the junction held 5 bases outside the gene matches. The CDR3 DNA follows: TGTGCCAGCAGCGTGCTAGCGGGGGGGCCAGACACCGGGGAGCTGTTTTTT. Translation gives CASSVLAGGPDTGELFF.

V usage is TRBV5-1 and J usage is TRBJ2-5; 10 nucleotides match TRBD2. CDR1 is SGHRS, CDR2 YFSETQ, per germline. The V and J ends lost 1 base and 4 bases, in that order; junction bases with no gene match: 7. This CDR3 has 16 residues. This CDR3 reads CASSLRTSGRGETQYF. The CDR3 nucleotides read TGCGCCAGCAGCTTGCGGACTAGCGGTCGAGGAGAGACCCAGTACTTC.

This sequence joins TRBV5-1 and TRBJ1-4; 9 bases agree with TRBD1. Germline V gene lookup returns CDR1 SGHRS and CDR2 YFSETQ. With 3 bases clipped from V and 6 bases from J, the junction kept 6 bases outside the gene matches. The CDR3 contains 15 residues. As DNA, the CDR3 is TGCGCCAGCAGCTCCACAGGGGGCGGATATGAAAAACTGTTTTTT. Protein sequence: CASSSTGGGYEKLFF.

This chain connects TRBV7-3 to TRBJ2-5; D may be TRBD2 (5 bases). Germline V gene sequence: CDR1 SGHTA, CDR2 FQGTGA. This CDR3 has 13 residues. V gave up 0 bases and J gave up 5 bases, with 7 bases separating them. The CDR3 DNA reads TGTGCCAGCAGCTTAACGAGGGAGGAGACCCAGTACTTC. Translating gives CASSLTREETQYF.

The chain recombines TRBV6-1 with TRBJ1-4, with 10 bases matching TRBD1. The ends lost 11 bases at V and 6 bases at J; junction bases unmatched: 9. The CDR3 is 14 residues long. Germline lookup yields CDR1 MNHNS and CDR2 SASEGT. The DNA of the CDR3 is TGTGCCGCCACCGCGGGACAGGGGTATGAAAAACTGTTTTTT. It encodes CAATAGQGYEKLFF.

The chain links TRBV18 to TRBJ2-5; D is undetermined. The CDR3 totals 13 residues. Trimming shortened V by 2 bases and J by 0 bases, and 4 bases separated the two germline ends. From germline, CDR1 is KGHSH and CDR2 LQKENI. CDR3 bases: TGTGCCAGCTCACCAGTACACCAAGAGACCCAGTACTTC. It yields the protein CASSPVHQETQYF.

This chain uses TRBV9 with TRBJ2-1; D uncertain. Trimming removed 2 bases from V and 3 bases from J, with 9 bases in between. Per the germline V gene, CDR1 is SGDLS and CDR2 is YYNGEE. The CDR3 runs to 14 residues. The DNA for the CDR3 is TGTGCCAGCAGCGTTCGAGAACACTACAATGAGCAGTTCTTC. Translated, it gives CASSVREHYNEQFF.

This clone occurred a few times. This sequence joins TRBV27 and TRBJ1-2; TRBD1 agrees at 8 bases. V lost 0 bases to trimming and J lost 4 bases; unmatched junction nucleotides: 7. Germline CDR1 and CDR2: MNHEY and SMNVEV (reference sequence). The CDR3 sequence is 16 residues long. CDR3 bases: TGTGCCAGCAGTTTATCGGATGGACAGGGCACCTATGGCTACACCTTC. This codes for CASSLSDGQGTYGYTF.

V and J are TRBV5-1 and TRBJ2-7; D not resolved. The CDR3 totals 11 residues. Germline CDR1 SGHRS, CDR2 YFSETQ. V lost 3 bases and J 2 bases, leaving 3 bases between the germline ends. The CDR3 spells CASSSPYEQYF. CDR3 in DNA: TGCGCCAGCAGCTCGCCCTACGAGCAGTACTTC.